The 8 T cell receptor beta chains presented below share a single source sample, sequenced in a study of T cell clonality in common variable immunodeficiency. Here immunoSEQ multiplex PCR was the method, and the copy in TCRdb shows in-frame clones only, minus some. This repertoire holds 50,000 to 60,000 clones, and none appear only once. The sample comprised peripheral blood mononuclear cells. The source of these receptors is a person between 18 and 70 years old in good health.

This clone appeared many times. Read sequence stops 3 residues before the CDR3 end, and the germline J gene provides the missing end. V usage is TRBV6-2 or TRBV6-3 and J usage is TRBJ2-2, with D tentatively TRBD1 (6 bases). This CDR3 is built from 16 residues. Trimming removed 6 bases at V and 5 bases at J, with 19 bases between. Germline CDR1 reads MNHEY; CDR2 reads SVGEGT. CDR3 sequence: CASRPHRDIATGELFF. CDR3 DNA (partial): TGTGCCAGCAGACCCCACCGGGACATAGCTACCGGGGAG.

In this sample, this clone turned up many times. The read halts 3 residues ahead of the CDR3 end, with the missing end drawn from the germline J gene. The chain links TRBV5-5 to TRBJ2-2; D possibly corresponds to TRBD1 (6 bases). CDR3 length: 15 residues. Germline assignment: CDR1 SGHKS and CDR2 YYEKEE (reference sequence). The CDR3 is CASSQTGLGNEKLFF. The CDR3 bases that were read are TGTGCCAGCAGCCAGACAGGACTCGGTAATGAAAAG. Full variable domain (remainder filled in from reference TRBV5-5 and TRBJ2-2): DAGVTQSPTHLIKTRGQQVTLRCSPISGHKSVSWYQQVLGQGPQFIFQYYEKEERGRGNFPDRFSARQFPNYSSELNVNALLLGDSALYLCASSQTGLGNEKLFFGEGSRLTVL.

A word on this clone: This may come from a read error, since a much larger clone is one base off. Read sequence stops 3 residues before the CDR3 end, and the germline J gene provides the missing end. Other DNA variants within this sample encode the same CDR3. This chain links TRBV30 with TRBJ1-3; D may be TRBD1 (6 bases). Germline V gene lookup returns CDR1 GTSNPN and CDR2 SVGIG (reference sequence). The CDR3 runs to 16 residues. Partial CDR3 DNA: TGTGCCTGGAGTGTTACAGGGCGCTCCTCTGGAAACACG. Protein sequence: CAWSVTGRSSGNT. The full CDR3 reads CAWSVTGRSSGNTIYF.

This clone was detected many times. The sequence runs out 3 residues before the end of the CDR3; the remainder is reconstructed from the germline J gene. This sequence joins TRBV18 and TRBJ1-2, with D possibly being TRBD1 (5 bases). Trimming stripped 4 bases from V and 0 bases from J, with 12 bases between. Germline V gene data show CDR1 as KGHSH and CDR2 as LQKENI. This CDR3 spans 15 amino acids. CDR3 sequence: CASSRDTGANYGYTF. CDR3 DNA (partial): TGTGCCAGCTCACGGGATACGGGGGCTAACTATGGC. Drawing the rest from reference TRBV18 and TRBJ1-2, the complete variable domain is NAGVMQNPRHLVRRRGQEARLRCSPMKGHSHVYWYRQLPEEGLKFMVYLQKENIIDESGMPKERFSAEFPKEGPSILRIQQVVRGDSAAYFCASSRDTGANYGYTFGSGTRLTVV.

This clone came up many times. The read terminates 3 residues ahead of where the CDR3 ends, so the germline J gene completes it. The chain uses TRBV7-9 and TRBJ2-1, with D hard to call. V was shortened by 4 bases and J by 9 bases, with 10 bases between the two germline ends. From germline, CDR1 is SEHNR and CDR2 FQNEAQ (reference sequence). The CDR3 is made up of 12 amino acids. CDR3 bases read: TGTGCCAGCAGCTCTCAGATCCGTGAG. Its translation is CASSSQIRE. In full, the CDR3 is CASSSQIREQFF. The full variable domain, with the rest looked up from reference TRBV7-9 and TRBJ2-1, is DTGVSQNPRHKITKRGQNVTFRCDPISEHNRLYWYRQTLGQGPEFLTYFQNEAQLEKSRLLSDRFSAERPKGSFSTLEIQRTEQGDSAMYLCASSSQIREQFFGPGTRLTVL.

The table lists this clone with many counts. Sequencing ends 3 residues short of the CDR3 end; the germline J gene provides the rest. The chain joins TRBV7-2 to TRBJ1-6; D is unclear. CDR1 is SGHTA, CDR2 FQGNSA, per germline. The CDR3 length is 13 residues. V lost 5 bases to trimming and J lost 7 bases, with 9 bases between them. Partial CDR3 DNA: TGTGCCAGCAGCGCTAGTCAGAATTCACCC. As protein: CASSASQNSP. The CDR3 in full is CASSASQNSPLHF.

This clone was detected a few times. The observed sequence ends 3 residues before the CDR3 terminus, with the missing tail filled in from the germline J gene. The rearrangement uses TRBV19 and TRBJ1-2, with D perhaps TRBD1 (6 bases). Trimming cost V 5 bases and J 5 bases, with 12 bases left between them. CDR3 length: 13 residues. The germline V gene encodes CDR1 LNHDA and CDR2 SQIVND (reference sequence). The CDR3 sequence is CASSLGQVYGYTF. The part of the CDR3 DNA that was read is TGTGCCAGTAGTCTGGGACAAGTATATGGC.

This clone was seen a handful of times. The read falls 3 residues short of the CDR3 end, and the missing part is taken from the germline J gene. This rearrangement joins TRBV5-6 to TRBJ2-2; D gene ambiguous. The CDR3 spans 15 residues. CDR1 is SGHDT and CDR2 is YYEEEE in the germline V gene. Incomplete CDR3 DNA: TGTGCCAGCAGCTTGAGCCCAGCAACTAATGAAAAG. Translated, it gives CASSLSPATNEK. The whole CDR3 sequence reads CASSLSPATNEKLFF. Together with reference TRBV5-6 and TRBJ2-2, the CDR3 gives the full variable domain: DAGVTQSPTHLIKTRGQQVTLRCSPKSGHDTVSWYQQALGQGPQFIFQYYEEEERQRGNFPDRFSGHQFPNYSSELNVNALLLGDSALYLCASSLSPATNEKLFFGEGSRLTVL.